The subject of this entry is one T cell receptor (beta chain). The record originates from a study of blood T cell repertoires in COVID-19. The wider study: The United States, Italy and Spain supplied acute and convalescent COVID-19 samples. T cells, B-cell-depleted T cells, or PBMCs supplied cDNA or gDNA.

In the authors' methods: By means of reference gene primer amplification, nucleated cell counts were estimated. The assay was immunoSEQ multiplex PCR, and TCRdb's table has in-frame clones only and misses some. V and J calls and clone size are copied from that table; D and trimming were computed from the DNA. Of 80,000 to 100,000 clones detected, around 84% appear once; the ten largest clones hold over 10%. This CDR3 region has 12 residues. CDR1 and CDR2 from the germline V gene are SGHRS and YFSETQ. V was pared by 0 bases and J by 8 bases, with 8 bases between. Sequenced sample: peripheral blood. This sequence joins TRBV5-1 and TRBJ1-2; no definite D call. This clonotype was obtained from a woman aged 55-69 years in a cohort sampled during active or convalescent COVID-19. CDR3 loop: CASSLGGEGYTF. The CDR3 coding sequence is TGCGCCAGCAGCTTGGGAGGTGAAGGCTACACCTTC.